Below, 18 T cell receptor beta chains from the same sample are listed, as sequenced in a study of cytomegalovirus exposure and HLA in healthy donors (dated by TCRdb to the late 2010s). The receptor library was made with the immunoSEQ multiplex PCR assay. For the multiplex PCR, a mixture combining 60 forward primers for TCR Vbeta segments and 13 reverse primers for TCR Jbeta segments was used. Sourced from immuneACCESS, this table was stored by TCRdb with only in-frame sequences that have V and J called. A share of the clones is absent; for the studies checked, an unresolved V gene accounts for under half, and the remainder has no known explanation. Within this sample are just over 70,000 clones, with about 74% of them counted one time only. The ten biggest clones cover 11% of the sample. The sequenced sample was PBMCs. These receptors originate from a human donor in good health.

The chain employs TRBV6-1 and TRBJ1-1, with 7 bases lining up with TRBD1. The germline V gene has CDR1 MNHNS and CDR2 SASEGT. This CDR3 has 13 residues. The J segment lost 3 bases and the V segment lost 4 bases, leaving 2 bases of the junction unmatched. The CDR3 DNA is TGTGCCAGCAGTGGACAGGGCTACACTGAAGCTTTCTTT. It is translated as CASSGQGYTEAFF.

The chain employs TRBV6-1 and TRBJ2-7; 8 nucleotides align to TRBD1. Germline V gives CDR1 MNHNS, CDR2 SASEGT. The CDR3 has 14 residues. The junction had 7 bases not matched to a gene; V was cut back by 5 bases and J by 4 bases. Here the CDR3 DNA reads TGTGCCAGCAGTTTGAGACGACAGGGGTACGAGCAGTACTTC. This codes for CASSLRRQGYEQYF.

Comments on this clone: One end of the junction varies from germline; a read error may be responsible. The rearrangement uses TRBV9 and TRBJ1-2; D is perhaps TRBD1 (5 bases). This CDR3 is built from 13 residues. The V gene's germline CDR1 is SGDLS and CDR2 YYNGEE. The CDR3 DNA reads as TGTGCCAGCAGCGTAGGCAGGGAGGGTGGCTACCCCTTC. Protein sequence: CASSVGREGGYPF.

This clone was observed a few times. V and J are TRBV19 and TRBJ1-2; weak D call: TRBD1 (5 bases). CDR1 is LNHDA and CDR2 is SQIVND in the germline V gene (reference sequence). The CDR3 consists of 12 residues. V lost 10 bases and J 4 bases, leaving 13 bases between the germline ends. As DNA, the CDR3 is TGTGCCACCGTCGACAGAGCCTATGGCTACACCTTC. It codes for CATVDRAYGYTF.

This clone turned up a few times. V usage is TRBV10-3 and J usage is TRBJ2-5; TRBD1 might be the D (5 bases). The CDR3 runs 15 residues. The germline V gene encodes CDR1 ENHRY and CDR2 SYGVKD. Trimming took off 0 bases at V and 1 base at J, with 9 bases between the two ends. CDR3 nucleotides: TGTGCCATCAGTGAGTCAGGGGAACTCCAAGAGACCCAGTACTTC. Residues: CAISESGELQETQYF.

The CDR3 DNA follows: TGTGCCAGCAGTTCCTCAGGGGGCGGCTACACCTTC. It codes for CASSSSGGGYTF. The rearrangement uses TRBV6-6 and TRBJ1-2; 8 positions match TRBD1. From germline, CDR1 is MNHNY and CDR2 SVGAGI (reference sequence). With V trimmed by 4 bases and J by 8 bases, 3 bases remained unmatched. The CDR3 totals 12 residues.

This clone was detected only once. This chain connects TRBV30 to TRBJ2-7, with 8 nucleotides matching TRBD1. The CDR3 covers 15 residues. Trimming removed 2 bases from V and 1 base from J; junction bases left unmatched: 7. Germline V gene data show CDR1 as GTSNPN and CDR2 as SVGIG (reference sequence). The CDR3 sequence is CAWSIRRTGSYEQYF. The CDR3 DNA is TGTGCCTGGAGTATCAGGCGGACAGGGTCCTACGAGCAGTACTTC.

With respect to this clone: The sample carries other DNA sequences with the same CDR3. The chain employs TRBV30 and TRBJ2-7, with 8 nucleotides matching TRBD2. Trimming removed 3 bases from V and 1 base from J; junction bases left unmatched: 5. Germline V gene lookup returns CDR1 GTSNPN and CDR2 SVGIG (reference sequence). The CDR3 is 14 amino acids. The CDR3 reads CAWRVRGGSYEQYF. CDR3 sequence (DNA): TGTGCCTGGAGGGTTCGGGGGGGTTCCTACGAGCAGTACTTC.

The chain employs TRBV11-2 and TRBJ1-4; 9 bases align to TRBD1. V trimming: 5 bases; J trimming: 10 bases; junction bases outside the gene matches: 8. Looked up from germline, CDR1 is SGHAT and CDR2 is FQNNGV. This CDR3 region has 14 residues. The CDR3 is CASSPTGGFLKLFF. CDR3 DNA: TGTGCCAGCAGCCCAACAGGGGGCTTTTTAAAACTGTTTTTT.

V and J are TRBV5-5 and TRBJ1-2; possible D gene TRBD1, 5 bases. The CDR3 has 14 residues. CDR1 is SGHKS and CDR2 is YYEKEE in the germline V gene (reference sequence). The V end lost 0 bases, the J end lost 2 bases, and 8 bases lay between the germline ends. The CDR3 sequence is CASSLETANYGYTF. The CDR3 DNA reads TGTGCCAGCAGCTTGGAGACAGCAAACTATGGCTACACCTTC.

The chain links TRBV28 to TRBJ1-5; D call uncertain. This CDR3 spans 16 amino acids. The V end was cut by 5 bases, the J end by 1 base, with 15 bases between. Per the germline V gene, CDR1 is MDHEN and CDR2 is SYDVKM. The CDR3 DNA reads as TGTGCCAGCAGTAGTTCAGGACTTGGAAGCAATCAGCCCCAGCATTTT. It is translated as CASSSSGLGSNQPQHF.

This clone was recorded only once. One junction end disagrees with the germline gene, perhaps due to a read error. The genes are TRBV2 and TRBJ2-5; TRBD2 might be the D (6 bases). The CDR3 contains 14 residues. CDR1 SNHLY and CDR2 FYNNEI come from the germline V gene. Written as DNA, the CDR3 is TGTGCCGGCAGTGAGTGGCTGGAGGGAGAGACCCAGTACTTC. It encodes CAGSEWLEGETQYF.

The chain is built from TRBV6-6 and TRBJ2-7, with TRBD2 matching 9 bases. Germline trimming cut 6 bases from V and 2 bases from J; bases unmatched to any gene: 8. CDR1 is MNHNY and CDR2 is SVGAGI in the germline V gene (reference sequence). The CDR3 is 15 amino acids. Here the CDR3 DNA reads TGTGCCAGCAGGACTTCTAGCGGGAAAACCTACGAGCAGTACTTC. It encodes CASRTSSGKTYEQYF.

The chain links TRBV19 to TRBJ2-7; 12 bases map to TRBD1. V lost 4 bases and J lost 7; bases outside the gene matches: 8. The CDR3 has 15 residues. Per germline, CDR1 LNHDA and CDR2 SQIVND (reference sequence). CDR3 nucleotide sequence: TGTGCCAGTAGTAAACCGGGACAGGGGGCTCATGAGCAGTACTTC. Its translation: CASSKPGQGAHEQYF.

The V and J genes are TRBV29-1 and TRBJ2-5; 15 bases map to TRBD2. Germline V gene data show CDR1 as SQVTM and CDR2 as ANQGSEA. This CDR3 has 15 amino acids. J was trimmed by 5 bases and V by 6 bases; bases with no gene match: 7. CDR3 DNA sequence: TGCAGCGTCCAGGGGACTAGCGGGAGGTTTGAGACCCAGTACTTC. Its translation: CSVQGTSGRFETQYF.

The chain recombines TRBV18 with TRBJ2-7, with a possible D match to TRBD1 (6 bases). V dropped 3 bases and J dropped 3 bases, with 15 bases sitting between them. The CDR3 is made up of 15 amino acids. The germline gives CDR1 KGHSH, CDR2 LQKENI. The CDR3 sequence is CASSPPSQGSYEQYF. The CDR3, as DNA: TGTGCCAGCTCACCCCCTTCGCAGGGGAGCTACGAGCAGTACTTC.

This clone has only one observation. The chain joins TRBV28 to TRBJ1-5; TRBD1 is a possible D gene (6 bases). Trimming removed 3 bases at V and 2 bases at J, with 11 bases between. Looked up from germline, CDR1 is MDHEN and CDR2 is SYDVKM. This CDR3 contains 15 residues. The CDR3 sequence is CASSLLQGGNQPQHF. CDR3 nucleotides: TGTGCCAGCAGTTTGCTACAGGGAGGCAATCAGCCCCAGCATTTT.

The V and J genes are TRBV11-3 and TRBJ1-1; no clear D. Germline-derived CDR1 and CDR2 are SGHNT and YENEEA. Trimming left V 3 bases short and J 10 bases short, with 12 bases between. There are 12 residues in the CDR3. CDR3 nucleotides: TGTGCCAGCAGCTTTGAGCGGACGCTAGCTTTCTTT. Its translation is CASSFERTLAFF.